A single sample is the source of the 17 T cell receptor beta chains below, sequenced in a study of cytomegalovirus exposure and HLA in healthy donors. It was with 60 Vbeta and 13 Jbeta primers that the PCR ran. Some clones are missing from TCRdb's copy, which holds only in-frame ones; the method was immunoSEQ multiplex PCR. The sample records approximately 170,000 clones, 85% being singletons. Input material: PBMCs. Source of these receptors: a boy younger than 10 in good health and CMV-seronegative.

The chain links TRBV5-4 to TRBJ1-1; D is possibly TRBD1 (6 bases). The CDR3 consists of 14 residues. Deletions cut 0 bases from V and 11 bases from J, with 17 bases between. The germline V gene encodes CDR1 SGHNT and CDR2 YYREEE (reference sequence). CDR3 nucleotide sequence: TGTGCCAGCAGCTTGGCCGATGCCAGGGGTGCGGCTTTCTTT. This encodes CASSLADARGAAFF.

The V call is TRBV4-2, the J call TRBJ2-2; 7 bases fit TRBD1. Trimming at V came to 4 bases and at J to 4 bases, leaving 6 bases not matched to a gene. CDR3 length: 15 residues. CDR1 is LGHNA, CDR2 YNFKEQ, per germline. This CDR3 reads CASSRGTELTGELFF. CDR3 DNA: TGTGCCAGCAGCCGGGGGACAGAGCTCACCGGGGAGCTGTTTTTT.

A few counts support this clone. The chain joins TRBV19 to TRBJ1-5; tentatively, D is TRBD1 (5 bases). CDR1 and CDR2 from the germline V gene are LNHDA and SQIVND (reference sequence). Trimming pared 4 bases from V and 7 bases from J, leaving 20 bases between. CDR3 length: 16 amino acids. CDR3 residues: CASSSPRGGIHQPQHF. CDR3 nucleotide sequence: TGTGCCAGTAGTAGCCCGCGGGGCGGGATCCACCAGCCCCAGCATTTT. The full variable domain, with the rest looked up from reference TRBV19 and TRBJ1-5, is DGGITQSPKYLFRKEGQNVTLSCEQNLNHDAMYWYRQDPGQGLRLIYYSQIVNDFQKGDIAEGYSVSREKKESFPLTVTSAQKNPTAFYLCASSSPRGGIHQPQHFGDGTRLSIL.

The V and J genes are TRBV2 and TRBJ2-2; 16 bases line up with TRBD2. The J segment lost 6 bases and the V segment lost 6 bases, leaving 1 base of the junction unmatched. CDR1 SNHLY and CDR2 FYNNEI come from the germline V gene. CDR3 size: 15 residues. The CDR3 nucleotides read TGTGCCAGCAGGGGACTAGCGGGGGGGCCCGGGGAGCTGTTTTTT. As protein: CASRGLAGGPGELFF. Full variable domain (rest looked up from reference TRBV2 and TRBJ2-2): EPEVTQTPSHQVTQMGQEVILRCVPISNHLYFYWYRQILGQKVEFLVSFYNNEISEKSEIFDDQFSVERPDGSNFTLKIRSTKLEDSAMYFCASRGLAGGPGELFFGEGSRLTVL.

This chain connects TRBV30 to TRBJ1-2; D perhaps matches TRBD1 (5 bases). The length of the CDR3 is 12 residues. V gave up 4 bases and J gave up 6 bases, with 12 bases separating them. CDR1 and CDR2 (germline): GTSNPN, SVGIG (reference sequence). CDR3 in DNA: TGTGCCTGGAAGGGGCGTGAGGATGGCTACACCTTC. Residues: CAWKGREDGYTF. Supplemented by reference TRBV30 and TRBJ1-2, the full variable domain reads SQTIHQWPATLVQPVGSPLSLECTVEGTSNPNLYWYRQAAGRGLQLLFYSVGIGQISSEVPQNLSASRPQDRQFILSSKKLLLSDSGFYLCAWKGREDGYTFGSGTRLTVV.

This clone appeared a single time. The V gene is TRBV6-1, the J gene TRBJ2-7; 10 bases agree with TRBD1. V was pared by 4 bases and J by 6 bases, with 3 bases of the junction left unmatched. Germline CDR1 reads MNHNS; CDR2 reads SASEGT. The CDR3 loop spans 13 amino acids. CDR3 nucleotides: TGTGCCAGCAGTGGACAGGGGGCTACCGAGCAGTACGTC. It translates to CASSGQGATEQYV.

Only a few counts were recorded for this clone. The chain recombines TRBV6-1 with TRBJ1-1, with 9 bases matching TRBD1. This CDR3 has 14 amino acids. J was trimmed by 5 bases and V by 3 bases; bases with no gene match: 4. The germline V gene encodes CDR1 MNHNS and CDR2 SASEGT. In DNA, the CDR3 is TGTGCCAGCAGTGACCGGGACAGGGAGACTGAAGCTTTCTTT. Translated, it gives CASSDRDRETEAFF.

CDR3 nucleotides: TGTGCCAGCAGCCGTTACGCGGAGCAGTACGTC. This encodes CASSRYAEQYV. V gene TRBV5-6 combines with J gene TRBJ2-7; D is uncertain. CDR1 is SGHDT and CDR2 is YYEEEE in the germline V gene. The CDR3 covers 11 residues. With 4 bases removed from V and 7 bases from J, the gap between germline ends came to 9 bases.

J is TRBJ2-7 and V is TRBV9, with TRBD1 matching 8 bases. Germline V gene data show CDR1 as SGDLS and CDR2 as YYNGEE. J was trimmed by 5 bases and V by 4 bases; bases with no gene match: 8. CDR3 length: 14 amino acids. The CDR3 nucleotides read TGTGCCAGCAGCCCTCGACAGGGGATCCACGAGCAGTACGTC. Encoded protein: CASSPRQGIHEQYV.

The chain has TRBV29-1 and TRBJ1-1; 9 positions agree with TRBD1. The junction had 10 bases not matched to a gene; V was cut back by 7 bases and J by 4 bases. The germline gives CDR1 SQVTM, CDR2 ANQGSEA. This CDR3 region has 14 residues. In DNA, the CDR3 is TGCAGCGCCACAGGGGGCCTGTTGAGCACTGAAGCTTTCTTT. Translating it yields CSATGGLLSTEAFF.

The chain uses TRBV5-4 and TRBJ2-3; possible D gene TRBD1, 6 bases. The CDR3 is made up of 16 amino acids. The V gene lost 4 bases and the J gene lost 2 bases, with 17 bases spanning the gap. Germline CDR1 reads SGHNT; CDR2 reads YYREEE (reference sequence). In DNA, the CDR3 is TGTGCCAGCAGCCTCTTTCTCAGACAGGACACAGATACGCAGTATTTT. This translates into CASSLFLRQDTDTQYF.

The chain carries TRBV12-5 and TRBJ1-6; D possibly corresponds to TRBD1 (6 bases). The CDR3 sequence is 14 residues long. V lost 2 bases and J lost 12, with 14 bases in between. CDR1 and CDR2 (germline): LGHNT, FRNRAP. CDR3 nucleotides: TGTGCTAGTGGTTTGCCACGGACAGCCCAACCCCTCCACTTT. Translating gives CASGLPRTAQPLHF.

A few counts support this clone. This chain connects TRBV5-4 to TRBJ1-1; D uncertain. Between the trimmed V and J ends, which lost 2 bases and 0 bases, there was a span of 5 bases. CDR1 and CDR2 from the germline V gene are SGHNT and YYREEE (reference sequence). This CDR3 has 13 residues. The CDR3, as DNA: TGTGCCAGCAGCTTTTCCATGAACACTGAAGCTTTCTTT. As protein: CASSFSMNTEAFF.

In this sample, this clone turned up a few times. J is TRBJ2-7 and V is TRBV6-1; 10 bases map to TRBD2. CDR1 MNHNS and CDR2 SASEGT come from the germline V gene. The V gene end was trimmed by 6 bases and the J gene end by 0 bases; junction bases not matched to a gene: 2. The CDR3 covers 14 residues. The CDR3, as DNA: TGTGCCAGCAGAACTAGCGGGGACTCCTACGAGCAGTACTTC. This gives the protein CASRTSGDSYEQYF.

Here the CDR3 DNA reads TGTGCCAGCAGTCGGACAGGCGGGTCCAATCAGCCCCAGCATTTT. This gives the protein CASSRTGGSNQPQHF. V is TRBV28 and J is TRBJ1-5, with TRBD1 matching 7 bases. Germline V lookup: CDR1 MDHEN, CDR2 SYDVKM. Germline trimming cut 5 bases from V and 3 bases from J; bases unmatched to any gene: 7. This CDR3 region has 15 residues.

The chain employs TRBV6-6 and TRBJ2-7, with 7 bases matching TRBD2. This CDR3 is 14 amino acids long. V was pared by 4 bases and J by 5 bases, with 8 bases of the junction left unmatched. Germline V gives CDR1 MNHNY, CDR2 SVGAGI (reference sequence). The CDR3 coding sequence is TGTGCCAGCAGTTGGGGGGGGTCCCGAGACGAGCAGTACGTC. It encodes CASSWGGSRDEQYV.

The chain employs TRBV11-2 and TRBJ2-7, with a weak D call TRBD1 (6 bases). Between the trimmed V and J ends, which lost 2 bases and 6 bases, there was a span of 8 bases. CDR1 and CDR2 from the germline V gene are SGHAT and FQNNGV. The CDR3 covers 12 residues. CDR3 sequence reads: CASSLTGPEQYV. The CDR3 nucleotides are TGTGCCAGCAGCTTAACAGGGCCCGAGCAGTACGTC.